Each of the 18 T cell receptor beta chains below was sequenced from the same sample in a study of molecular identifiers for immune sequencing clone quantification (dated by TCRdb to 2017 to 2018). Library method: PCR. This sample was sequenced with an Illumina HiSeq 4000. The public reads were reprocessed in TCRdb via fastp at Q25 and MiXCR, keeping in-frame beta chains. Each CDR3 protein appears once, grouped with its most common genes and DNA. The sample has around 470,000 distinct CDR3 sequences on record, 20% to 25% of them singletons. The ten largest make up more than 0.8% of the sample. Material for sequencing was naive CD8+ T cells from blood, with Jurkat cell RNA spiked in. Taken with the paper, the label for cell subset or site translates to: FACS-sorted CD8+CD4-CCR7+CD45RA+ naive T cells. The receptors stem from a human donor in good health. Some libraries in this study had Jurkat cell RNA spiked in.

The CDR3 region is CAISEGIGETQYF. CDR3 sequence (DNA): TGTGCCATCAGTGAGGGGATTGGAGAGACCCAGTACTTC. The chain links TRBV10-3 to TRBJ2-5; D ambiguous. Germline values: CDR1 ENHRY, CDR2 SYGVKD. V gave up 2 bases and J gave up 4 bases, with 8 bases separating them. The CDR3 totals 13 residues.

In the case of this clonotype: This CDR3 fails to terminate in the conserved phenylalanine or tryptophan, so it likely reflects a read error. It is unclear where the CDR3 begins or ends on the DNA, so no DNA is shown, and the CDR3 is as TCRdb lists it. V gene TRBV28 combines with J gene TRBJ2-1; the D segment call TRBD1 is taken from the table without a DNA check. With termini counted, the CDR3 has 10 amino acids. Germline assignment: CDR1 MDHEN and CDR2 SYDVKM. Here the CDR3 reads CASTGAEQLL.

This clonotype was seen repeatedly, ten times or more. The chain employs TRBV7-2 and TRBJ2-3, with no clear D. This CDR3 region has 15 residues. Germline V CDR1 and CDR2: SGHTA, FQGNSA. Between the trimmed V and J ends, which lost 0 bases and 5 bases, there was a span of 12 bases. CDR3 nucleotide sequence: TGTGCCAGCAGCTTAGCTTCGGGCACCGGAGATACGCAGTATTTT. This codes for CASSLASGTGDTQYF.

The chain has TRBV25-1 and TRBJ1-1, with a possible D match to TRBD1 (5 bases). V was pared by 3 bases and J by 4 bases, with 15 bases between. This CDR3 comprises 15 residues. The germline V gene has CDR1 MGHDK and CDR2 SYGVNS. The CDR3 reads CASSDLGGGFTEAFF. Written as DNA, the CDR3 is TGTGCCAGCAGTGATCTGGGGGGGGGGTTCACTGAAGCTTTCTTT.

This clonotype was observed a single time. The chain links TRBV9 to TRBJ2-2; no clear D. Germline V gives CDR1 SGDLS, CDR2 YYNGEE. The CDR3 is 13 amino acids. V was cut by 4 bases and J by 6 bases, with 10 bases left in between. The CDR3: CASSHDVPGELFF. In nucleotides, the CDR3 is TGTGCCAGCAGCCATGACGTTCCCGGGGAGCTGTTTTTT.

The chain links TRBV19 to TRBJ2-1; D gene uncertain. Trimming cost V 5 bases and J 7 bases, with 9 bases left between them. CDR1 is LNHDA and CDR2 is SQIVND in the germline V gene (reference sequence). The CDR3 spans 12 residues. For the CDR3, the DNA is TGTGCCAGTAGTTTATGGATGAATGAGCAGTTCTTC. This gives the protein CASSLWMNEQFF.

This clonotype occurred a few times. This chain uses TRBV7-6 with TRBJ2-3; D may match TRBD1 or TRBD2 (5 bases each). V was trimmed by 5 bases and J by 6 bases, leaving 24 bases between them. CDR3 size: 17 residues. Germline V gene data show CDR1 as SGHVS and CDR2 as FNYEAQ. The CDR3 loop reads CASSPPRGRKSWDTQYF. CDR3 DNA: TGTGCCAGCAGCCCCCCCCGGGGCAGGAAATCCTGGGATACGCAGTATTTT. Looking up the rest from reference TRBV7-6 and TRBJ2-3 gives the full variable domain: GAGVSQSPRYKVTKRGQDVALRCDPISGHVSLYWYRQALGQGPEFLTYFNYEAQQDKSGLPNDRFSAERPEGSISTLTIQRTEQRDSAMYRCASSPPRGRKSWDTQYFGPGTRLTVL.

Worth noting for this clonotype: In this CDR3 the conserved last residue, phenylalanine or tryptophan, is missing, so a read error is likely. This chain joins TRBV19 and TRBJ2-5, with unresolved D. With 0 bases removed from V and 3 bases from J, the gap between germline ends came to 8 bases. The V gene's germline CDR1 is LNHDA and CDR2 SQIVND (reference sequence). The CDR3 sequence is 14 residues long. The CDR3 DNA reads as TGTGCCAGTAGTATAGATACGGCGGAAGAGACCCAGTACATC. Its protein product is CASSIDTAEETQYI.

This clonotype was counted a few times. The J gene is TRBJ2-4, the V gene TRBV27; tentatively, D is TRBD1 or TRBD2 (5 bases each). This CDR3 has 15 amino acids. The ends were cut back, 0 bases at V and 8 bases at J, with 14 bases in the middle. In germline, CDR1 is MNHEY, CDR2 SMNVEV (reference sequence). The CDR3, as DNA: TGTGCCAGCAGTTTATCTGGGGGTCCCCTTTACATTCAGTACTTC. Amino acid sequence: CASSLSGGPLYIQYF.

This clonotype was seen at least ten times. The rearrangement links TRBV6-5 to TRBJ2-3, with D perhaps TRBD2 (7 bases). CDR3 size: 15 residues. Germline CDR1 is MNHEY and CDR2 is SVGAGI. Trimming removed 1 base at V and 2 bases at J, with 10 bases between. The CDR3 sequence is CASSYLGGPTDTQYF. CDR3 DNA: TGTGCCAGCAGTTACTTGGGGGGGCCCACAGATACGCAGTATTTT.

This clonotype was found a few times. V usage is TRBV12-3 or TRBV12-4 and J usage is TRBJ2-3, with D unclear. V shed 4 bases and J shed 0 bases, with 17 bases lying between them. The CDR3 consists of 17 residues. CDR3 loop: CASSSEQLVTSTDTQYF. CDR3 sequence (DNA): TGTGCCAGCAGTTCGGAACAACTTGTCACTAGCACAGATACGCAGTATTTT.

CDR3 protein: CASSLWAGAARDEQYF. CDR3 in DNA: TGCGCCAGCAGCTTATGGGCTGGGGCCGCCCGGGATGAGCAGTACTTC. The V gene is TRBV5-1, the J gene TRBJ2-7; D is tentatively TRBD1 or TRBD2 (5 bases each). The CDR3 is 16 amino acids. Trimming took off 2 bases at V and 7 bases at J, with 22 bases between the two ends. The germline CDR1 and CDR2 sequences are SGHRS and YFSETQ.

In its sample, this clonotype was seen many times. The V and J genes are TRBV5-1 and TRBJ2-5; 7 nucleotides align to TRBD2. Germline-derived CDR1 and CDR2 are SGHRS and YFSETQ. This CDR3 is built from 16 residues. Losses at the gene ends were 2 bases for V and 5 bases for J; bases not matched to a gene: 12. The CDR3: CASSFGGGPSFETQYF. In nucleotides, the CDR3 is TGCGCCAGCAGCTTTGGGGGAGGGCCGAGTTTCGAGACCCAGTACTTC.

This clonotype was recorded at least ten times. The rearrangement links TRBV5-4 to TRBJ2-5, with 10 bases lining up with TRBD2. After removal of 7 bases from V and 2 bases from J, the junction contained 8 bases not matched to a gene. This CDR3 spans 15 amino acids. Germline assignment: CDR1 SGHNT and CDR2 YYREEE (reference sequence). CDR3 bases: TGTGCCAGCCGCCCTAGCGGGGGCCCTCAAGAGACCCAGTACTTC. It translates to CASRPSGGPQETQYF. Supplemented by reference TRBV5-4 and TRBJ2-5, the full variable domain reads ETGVTQSPTHLIKTRGQQVTLRCSSQSGHNTVSWYQQALGQGPQFIFQYYREEENGRGNFPPRFSGLQFPNYSSELNVNALELDDSALYLCASRPSGGPQETQYFGPGTRLLVL.

V and J are TRBV13 and TRBJ2-1; 7 bases agree with TRBD2. Germline V gene data show CDR1 as PRHDT and CDR2 as FYEKMQ (reference sequence). V dropped 4 bases and J dropped 5; count of bases not matched to a gene: 11. The CDR3 covers 16 residues. In DNA, the CDR3 is TGTGCCAGCAGCTCTATTAGCGGGCCTGTTCACAATGAGCAGTTCTTC. Amino acid sequence: CASSSISGPVHNEQFF.

In the case of this clonotype: Just one base apart from a much larger clone, this may be a read error. The J gene is TRBJ2-1, the V gene TRBV29-1; D is unclear. The CDR3 has 13 amino acids. V was clipped by 7 bases and J by 6 bases, with 16 bases between them. The germline gives CDR1 SQVTM, CDR2 ANQGSEA. The CDR3 region has the DNA TGCAGCGCCGGAGAGTGCCTACGCAATGAGCAGTTCTTC. Translating gives CSAGECLRNEQFF.

V usage is TRBV7-9 and J usage is TRBJ2-7; the D gene is possibly TRBD2 (6 bases). Germline-derived CDR1 and CDR2 are SEHNR and FQNEAQ (reference sequence). V gave up 4 bases and J gave up 4 bases, with 11 bases separating them. The CDR3 length is 13 residues. This chain's CDR3 is CASSSGSPYEQYF. CDR3 nucleotides: TGTGCCAGCAGCTCCGGGAGCCCGTACGAGCAGTACTTC.

This rearrangement joins TRBV25-1 to TRBJ2-5; 8 bases fit TRBD2. V trimming: 7 bases; J trimming: 5 bases; junction bases outside the gene matches: 12. The CDR3 is made up of 15 amino acids. Germline V gene sequence: CDR1 MGHDK, CDR2 SYGVNS. CDR3 loop: CASTTGGLGKETQYF. In DNA, the CDR3 is TGTGCCAGCACAACGGGGGGGCTGGGGAAGGAGACCCAGTACTTC.